These T cell receptor beta chains were read from a single sample in a study of regulatory dendritic cells for organ transplantation. These receptors have no identified antigens. Clones were sequenced by immunoSEQ multiplex PCR, and TCRdb holds only the in-frame ones, with some missing. The repertoire holds some 11,000 clones, with 60% to 80% as singletons. Sequenced material: naive CD8+ T cells from blood cultured with regulatory dendritic cells. Receptors originate from a human donor in good health. Each CDR3 is given with its conserved first and last residue. Fields, in order: D gene, clone size, J gene, V gene, CDR3 protein, CDR3 DNA. A D gene is named only where the DNA matches it firmly. Clone size appears in some rows only: once, few, many, or a class for an expanded clone.

NA,NA,TRBJ1-5,TRBV6-5,CASRQGNQPQHF,TGTGCCAGCCGACAGGGCAATCAGCCCCAGCATTTT
TRBD1,few,TRBJ1-5,TRBV4-1,CASSHMTGGNQPQHF,TGCGCCAGCAGCCACATGACAGGGGGAAATCAGCCCCAGCATTTT
TRBD2,NA,TRBJ2-3,TRBV9,CASSVVLAGAMNTQYF,TGTGCCAGCAGCGTAGTACTAGCGGGGGCCATGAATACGCAGTATTTT
TRBD1,NA,TRBJ1-4,TRBV5-6,CASSGIGTGEKLFF,TGTGCCAGCAGCGGAATCGGGACAGGGGAAAAACTGTTTTTT
NA,NA,TRBJ1-2,TRBV6-6,CASSYSGGGGYGYTF,TGTGCCAGCAGTTACTCAGGTGGGGGAGGCTATGGCTACACCTTC
NA,NA,TRBJ1-5,TRBV19,CASSNWRTADQPQHF,TGTGCCAGTAGTAATTGGAGGACAGCAGATCAGCCCCAGCATTTT
TRBD2,NA,TRBJ2-6,TRBV13,CASSLGRGLAGGPGANVLTF,TGTGCCAGCAGCTTAGGCCGGGGACTAGCGGGGGGGCCTGGGGCCAACGTCCTGACTTTC
NA,NA,TRBJ1-1,TRBV19,CASSNGGLNTEAFF,TGTGCCAGTTCGAATGGGGGGTTGAACACTGAAGCTTTCTTT
TRBD1,NA,TRBJ1-6,TRBV4-1,CASSARTGNLPLHF,TGCGCCAGCAGCGCTCGGACAGGGAATTTACCCCTCCACTTT
TRBD1,few,TRBJ1-1,TRBV6-1,CASSEDTDRYTEAFF,TGTGCCAGCAGTGAAGATACGGACAGGTACACTGAAGCTTTCTTT
TRBD2,NA,TRBJ2-7,TRBV6-1,CASSEGSGRGGIYEQYF,TGTGCCAGCAGTGAAGGGTCAGGGCGGGGGGGTATCTACGAGCAGTACTTC
NA,NA,TRBJ1-2,TRBV18,CASSPESPNYGYTF,TGTGCCAGCTCACCTGAGAGCCCTAACTATGGCTACACCTTC
TRBD1,NA,TRBJ1-3,TRBV4-1,CASSQGSGGSGNTIYF,TGCGCCAGCAGCCAAGGTTCAGGGGGCTCTGGAAACACCATATATTTT
TRBD2,NA,TRBJ2-1,TRBV5-1,CASSLGLAEYNEQFF,TGCGCCAGCAGCTTGGGACTAGCGGAGTACAATGAGCAGTTCTTC
NA,few,TRBJ2-3,TRBV9,CASSVGGGSTDTQYF,TGTGCCAGCAGCGTAGGCGGGGGCAGCACAGATACGCAGTATTTT
TRBD1,NA,TRBJ2-6,TRBV9,CASSNRDRGFSGANVLTF,TGTGCCAGCAGCAACCGGGACAGGGGATTCTCTGGGGCCAACGTCCTGACTTTC
TRBD1,NA,TRBJ1-1,TRBV7-6,CASSPGQGPGPGTEAFF,TGTGCCAGCAGCCCAGGACAGGGCCCCGGGCCGGGCACTGAAGCTTTCTTT
NA,NA,TRBJ1-2,TRBV6-6,CATGGGDNYGYTF,TGTGCCACCGGAGGGGGGGATAACTATGGCTACACCTTC